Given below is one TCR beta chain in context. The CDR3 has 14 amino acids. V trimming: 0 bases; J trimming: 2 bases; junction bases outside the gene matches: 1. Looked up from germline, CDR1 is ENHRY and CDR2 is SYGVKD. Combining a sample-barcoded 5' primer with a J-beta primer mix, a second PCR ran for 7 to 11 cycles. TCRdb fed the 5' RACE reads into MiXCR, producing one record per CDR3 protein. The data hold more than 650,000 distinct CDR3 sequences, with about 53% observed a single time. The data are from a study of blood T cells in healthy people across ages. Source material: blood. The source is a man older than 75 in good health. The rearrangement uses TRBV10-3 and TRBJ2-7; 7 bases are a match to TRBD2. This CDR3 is CAISESGRAYEQYF. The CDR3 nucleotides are TGTGCCATCAGTGAGTCAGGGAGGGCCTACGAGCAGTACTTC.